The 20 T cell receptor beta chains listed next were all sequenced from one sample in a study of blood T cell repertoires in COVID-19. The data were produced by immunoSEQ multiplex PCR, yet TCRdb's version contains in-frame clones alone and is incomplete. The sample contains 310,000 or so clones, roughly 92% of which appear only once. The sequenced material came from peripheral blood. These receptors were taken from a woman aged 25-40 years with COVID-19, enrolled during active disease.

The chain carries TRBV30 and TRBJ2-1; 13 bases align to TRBD2. The CDR3 spans 14 residues. J gave up 15 bases and V 3 bases, and 11 bases lay outside the gene matches. Looked up from germline, CDR1 is GTSNPN and CDR2 is SVGIG (reference sequence). Written as DNA, the CDR3 is TGTGCCTGGAGCCCCGGACTAGCGGGAGAATTAGGGTTCTTC. It codes for CAWSPGLAGELGFF.

This clone turned up a few times. The chain joins TRBV7-9 to TRBJ2-1; TRBD1 aligns across 12 bases. The CDR3 runs 17 residues. Germline assignment: CDR1 SEHNR and CDR2 FQNEAQ (reference sequence). J was trimmed by 7 bases and V by 5 bases; bases with no gene match: 12. The CDR3 nucleotides read TGTGCCAGCAGCGTGTTTCCGGGACAGGGGGCCCGAAATGAGCAGTTCTTC. This translates into CASSVFPGQGARNEQFF.

This chain links TRBV28 with TRBJ2-3; the D gene is possibly TRBD1 (6 bases). This CDR3 has 15 residues. Trimming shortened V by 6 bases and J by 3 bases, and 16 bases separated the two germline ends. CDR1 is MDHEN and CDR2 is SYDVKM in the germline V gene. The CDR3 here is CASRPGQLITDTQYF. The DNA of the CDR3 is TGTGCCAGCAGGCCGGGACAACTAATTACAGATACGCAGTATTTT. Using reference TRBV28 and TRBJ2-3 for the parts outside the CDR3, the full variable domain is DVKVTQSSRYLVKRTGEKVFLECVQDMDHENMFWYRQDPGLGLRLIYFSYDVKMKEKGDIPEGYSVSREKKERFSLILESASTNQTSMYLCASRPGQLITDTQYFGPGTRLTVL.

J is TRBJ1-2 and V is TRBV4-2; TRBD1 matches 7 bases. CDR1 and CDR2 (germline): LGHNA, YNFKEQ. Germline trimming cut 4 bases from V and 4 bases from J; bases unmatched to any gene: 12. The CDR3 is 16 amino acids. Here the CDR3 reads CASSRLTGEEGYGYTF. CDR3 sequence (DNA): TGTGCCAGCAGCCGCCTAACAGGGGAGGAGGGCTATGGCTACACCTTC.

The genes are TRBV29-1 and TRBJ1-5, with TRBD1 as a possible D gene (6 bases). CDR1 is SQVTM and CDR2 is ANQGSEA in the germline V gene. CDR3 length: 15 residues. The ends were cut back, 5 bases at V and 2 bases at J, with 16 bases in the middle. The CDR3 loop is CSVSQGPFGNQPQHF. The DNA of the CDR3 is TGCAGCGTTTCACAGGGACCTTTTGGCAATCAGCCCCAGCATTTT.

The chain couples TRBV18 to TRBJ1-3; 7 positions match TRBD1. The CDR3 extends over 16 amino acids. CDR1 KGHSH and CDR2 LQKENI come from the germline V gene. Trimming cost V 6 bases and J 2 bases; bases outside gene matches: 10. The CDR3 coding sequence is TGTGCCAGCTCCACTGAAAGGGGGCAGACTGGAAACACCATATATTTT. Translating it yields CASSTERGQTGNTIYF.

This rearrangement joins TRBV18 to TRBJ1-2; unclear D gene. Trimming shortened V by 3 bases and J by 5 bases, and 13 bases separated the two germline ends. CDR3 size: 14 residues. Germline CDR1 and CDR2: KGHSH and LQKENI. This CDR3 is CASSPPGSGYGYTF. The CDR3 nucleotides are TGTGCCAGCTCACCGCCCGGCAGCGGATATGGCTACACCTTC.

The CDR3 sequence is CASSLGTDLYGYTF. DNA for the CDR3: TGCGCCAGCAGCTTGGGGACAGACCTCTATGGCTACACCTTC. The gene calls are TRBV5-1 and TRBJ1-2; D possibly corresponds to TRBD1 (6 bases). CDR1 is SGHRS and CDR2 is YFSETQ in the germline V gene. The CDR3 consists of 14 residues. V was cut by 0 bases and J by 4 bases, with 10 bases left in between.

This chain joins TRBV7-9 and TRBJ1-2; possibly TRBD1 for D (6 bases). The V and J ends lost 5 bases and 4 bases respectively, with 20 bases between them. Germline CDR1 reads SEHNR; CDR2 reads FQNEAQ (reference sequence). This CDR3 spans 16 amino acids. DNA of the CDR3: TGTGCCAGCAGCCCGAACAGGGTTTTAGGGGGCTATGGCTACACCTTC. Encoded protein: CASSPNRVLGGYGYTF.

V and J are TRBV28 and TRBJ1-2, with 9 bases matching TRBD1. J gave up 4 bases and V 5 bases, and 5 bases lay outside the gene matches. Germline V lookup: CDR1 MDHEN, CDR2 SYDVKM. This CDR3 spans 14 amino acids. CDR3 protein: CASSRRDRVYGYTF. The DNA for the CDR3 is TGTGCCAGCAGTCGCCGGGACAGGGTCTATGGCTACACCTTC.

The chain recombines TRBV7-8 with TRBJ2-1, with D perhaps TRBD2 (6 bases). The CDR3 runs 18 residues. V was cut by 0 bases and J by 1 base, with 16 bases left in between. Looked up from germline, CDR1 is SGHVS and CDR2 is FQNEAQ. DNA of the CDR3: TGTGCCAGCAGCTTAGCACATGACTCCCGGGGGTCCTACAATGAGCAGTTCTTC. It codes for CASSLAHDSRGSYNEQFF.

This chain joins TRBV5-1 and TRBJ1-4, with TRBD1 identical over 7 bases. The CDR3 loop spans 16 amino acids. J lost 8 bases, V lost 4 bases, and 14 bases had no gene match. CDR1 and CDR2 from the germline V gene are SGHRS and YFSETQ. CDR3 loop: CASSPSAGTVEEKLFF. CDR3 bases: TGCGCCAGCAGCCCCTCCGCCGGGACAGTGGAAGAAAAACTGTTTTTT.

The chain is built from TRBV4-1 and TRBJ1-5; possible D gene TRBD1, 5 bases. Trimming took off 1 base at V and 4 bases at J, with 14 bases between the two ends. CDR1 is MGHRA and CDR2 is YSYEKL in the germline V gene. This CDR3 is built from 16 residues. The CDR3 spells CASSQGIDSQNQPQHF. The DNA of the CDR3 is TGCGCCAGCAGCCAAGGAATTGACAGCCAAAATCAGCCCCAGCATTTT.

The chain recombines TRBV5-1 with TRBJ1-1; D gene ambiguous. V was pared by 0 bases and J by 1 base, with 7 bases between. Germline-derived CDR1 and CDR2 are SGHRS and YFSETQ. The CDR3 runs 14 residues. The CDR3 region is CASSLVTGNTEAFF. CDR3 in DNA: TGCGCCAGCAGCTTGGTTACCGGGAACACTGAAGCTTTCTTT. The full variable domain, its missing parts supplied by reference TRBV5-1 and TRBJ1-1, is KAGVTQTPRYLIKTRGQQVTLSCSPISGHRSVSWYQQTPGQGLQFLFEYFSETQRNKGNFPGRFSGRQFSNSRSEMNVSTLELGDSALYLCASSLVTGNTEAFFGQGTRLTVV.

This clone was seen only once. The chain employs TRBV24-1 and TRBJ1-2, with TRBD1 as a possible D gene (6 bases). V dropped 3 bases and J dropped 3 bases, with 10 bases sitting between them. CDR3 length equals 14 residues. The germline CDR1 and CDR2 sequences are KGHDR and SFDVKD. CDR3 region: CATSDRGQYYGYTF. CDR3 bases: TGTGCCACCAGTGATCGTGGACAGTACTATGGCTACACCTTC.

The rearrangement links TRBV6-5 to TRBJ1-6; TRBD1 agrees at 7 bases. With 8 bases clipped from V and 8 bases from J, the junction kept 6 bases outside the gene matches. This CDR3 has 13 amino acids. CDR1 MNHEY and CDR2 SVGAGI come from the germline V gene. The CDR3 DNA reads TGTGCCAGCGCGAGGGGGCGGGATTCACCCCTCCACTTT. Translation: CASARGRDSPLHF.

CDR3 DNA: TGTGCCACCAGCAGGGGGACTAGCGGGACGACAGATACGCAGTATTTT. It translates to CATSRGTSGTTDTQYF. The chain employs TRBV15 and TRBJ2-3; 13 bases align to TRBD2. J was trimmed by 3 bases and V by 3 bases; bases with no gene match: 3. CDR1 and CDR2 from the germline V gene are LNHNV and YYDKDF (reference sequence). This CDR3 has 16 residues.

This chain joins TRBV15 and TRBJ2-7; D remains ambiguous. The V end was cut by 0 bases, the J end by 6 bases, with 9 bases between. The CDR3 spans 13 residues. Germline loops: CDR1 LNHNV, CDR2 YYDKDF (reference sequence). The CDR3 loop is CATSRDPSGEQYF. The CDR3 nucleotides read TGTGCCACCAGCAGAGATCCGTCAGGCGAGCAGTACTTC.

The V call is TRBV28, the J call TRBJ2-1, with D possibly being TRBD2 (5 bases). V was trimmed by 6 bases and J by 0 bases, leaving 18 bases between them. From germline, CDR1 is MDHEN and CDR2 SYDVKM. There are 17 residues in the CDR3. Written as DNA, the CDR3 is TGTGCCAGCAGACCGGCCCCGGGGATGCCCTCCTACAATGAGCAGTTCTTC. Protein sequence: CASRPAPGMPSYNEQFF.

CDR3 sequence: CASSLRGGEMSNQPQHF. CDR3 nucleotides: TGTGCCAGCAGTTTAAGGGGGGGGGAAATGAGCAATCAGCCCCAGCATTTT. This sequence joins TRBV27 and TRBJ1-5; TRBD1 is a possible D gene (6 bases). Trimming stripped 2 bases from V and 1 base from J, with 15 bases between. The CDR3 sequence is 17 residues long. Germline V lookup: CDR1 MNHEY, CDR2 SMNVEV (reference sequence).